Presented here are 30 T cell receptor beta chains from one specimen sequenced in a study of technical replicates of blood from a few donors. Produced via immunoSEQ multiplex PCR; TCRdb's table is partial and in-frame only. The data hold 75,000 to 85,000 clones, with approximately 94% observed a single time. The sample consisted of T cells isolated from PBMCs. The receptors were sampled from a human donor in good health.

The rearrangement uses TRBV2 and TRBJ2-1; 7 nucleotides align to TRBD2. Trimming removed 7 bases from V and 4 bases from J; junction bases left unmatched: 13. The CDR3 extends over 16 amino acids. Germline V gene data show CDR1 as SNHLY and CDR2 as FYNNEI. The CDR3 bases are TGTGCCAGCATATCTAGCGGAGCAAGCCTTTACAATGAGCAGTTCTTC. It yields the protein CASISSGASLYNEQFF.

The chain joins TRBV6-1 to TRBJ2-7, with D maybe TRBD2 (6 bases). Per the germline V gene, CDR1 is MNHNS and CDR2 is SASEGT. The CDR3 length is 15 residues. V was cut by 0 bases and J by 3 bases, with 12 bases left in between. Here the CDR3 reads CASSEATGGVYEQYF. The CDR3 DNA follows: TGTGCCAGCAGTGAAGCGACCGGGGGTGTCTACGAGCAGTACTTC.

The J gene is TRBJ2-7, the V gene TRBV6-1; D remains ambiguous. The CDR3 spans 12 residues. Trimming shortened V by 8 bases and J by 1 base, and 9 bases separated the two germline ends. The V gene's germline CDR1 is MNHNS and CDR2 SASEGT. The CDR3 is CASLTESYEQYF. As DNA, the CDR3 is TGTGCCAGCCTGACGGAGTCCTACGAGCAGTACTTC.

This rearrangement joins TRBV5-4 to TRBJ1-2; D remains unclear. The CDR3 consists of 12 residues. CDR1 and CDR2 (germline): SGHNT, YYREEE (reference sequence). Trimming pared 1 base from V and 5 bases from J, leaving 6 bases between. The CDR3 reads CASSLSEYGYTF. The CDR3 region has the DNA TGTGCCAGCAGCTTGTCGGAGTATGGCTACACCTTC.

The J gene is TRBJ2-1, the V gene TRBV9, with 10 bases matching TRBD2. Germline trimming cut 2 bases from V and 5 bases from J; bases unmatched to any gene: 7. CDR1 and CDR2 (germline): SGDLS, YYNGEE. This CDR3 has 16 amino acids. CDR3 loop: CASSVGTSGNNNEQFF. Written as DNA, the CDR3 is TGTGCCAGCAGCGTGGGAACTAGCGGGAACAACAATGAGCAGTTCTTC.

This clone was picked up one time. The gene calls are TRBV27 and TRBJ2-7; the match to TRBD2 covers 7 bases. The CDR3 has 15 residues. Germline CDR1 is MNHEY and CDR2 is SMNVEV (reference sequence). Trimming took 4 bases from V and 5 from J; bases not matched to a gene: 11. In nucleotides, the CDR3 is TGTGCCAGCAGTTCCCTCGGCGGGGGAGCCAACGAGCAGTACTTC. It yields the protein CASSSLGGGANEQYF.

The rearrangement links TRBV27 to TRBJ1-1; 7 nucleotides line up with TRBD1. J lost 5 bases, V lost 5 bases, and 11 bases had no gene match. Germline lookup yields CDR1 MNHEY and CDR2 SMNVEV (reference sequence). The CDR3 is 15 residues long. The CDR3 reads CASSLTGAEVTEAFF. The CDR3 DNA reads TGTGCCAGCAGTCTTACAGGGGCGGAGGTGACTGAAGCTTTCTTT.

CDR3 sequence: CASSEFPGIQPQHF. For the CDR3, the DNA is TGTGCCAGCAGTGAATTTCCGGGGATTCAGCCCCAGCATTTT. This rearrangement joins TRBV2 to TRBJ1-5, with D hard to call. Germline values: CDR1 SNHLY, CDR2 FYNNEI. The CDR3 spans 14 residues. Deletions cut 2 bases from V and 6 bases from J, with 11 bases between.

This chain uses TRBV5-6 with TRBJ2-7; D perhaps matches TRBD1 (6 bases). CDR1 and CDR2 from the germline V gene are SGHDT and YYEEEE. This CDR3 has 14 residues. Trimming took off 2 bases at V and 3 bases at J, with 12 bases between the two ends. The CDR3 nucleotides read TGTGCCAGCAGCTTTAGGGACAACTACTACGAGCAGTACTTC. Protein: CASSFRDNYYEQYF.

This chain connects TRBV25-1 to TRBJ2-2; D is perhaps TRBD1 (5 bases). CDR1 is MGHDK and CDR2 is SYGVNS in the germline V gene. Trimming stripped 0 bases from V and 5 bases from J, with 19 bases between. The length of the CDR3 is 18 residues. The CDR3 spells CASSEYTGGAGRTGELFF. CDR3 coding DNA: TGTGCCAGCAGTGAATATACAGGCGGCGCAGGGCGAACCGGGGAGCTGTTTTTT.

The rearrangement uses TRBV6-5 and TRBJ2-7; TRBD2 matches 7 bases. V lost 11 bases, J lost 3 bases, and 4 bases stayed unmatched. In germline, CDR1 is MNHEY, CDR2 SVGAGI. This CDR3 region has 11 residues. For the CDR3, the DNA is TGTGCCTCAGGCGGGGGCTACGAGCAGTACTTC. Its protein is CASGGGYEQYF.

The chain employs TRBV6-1 and TRBJ1-4, with unresolved D. Germline CDR1 and CDR2: MNHNS and SASEGT. The CDR3 loop spans 13 amino acids. The germline V and J ends were trimmed by 6 bases and 3 bases, with 8 bases remaining between them. CDR3 sequence (DNA): TGTGCCAGCAGAGAATACTCTAATGAAAAACTGTTTTTT. Protein product: CASREYSNEKLFF.

This chain links TRBV25-1 with TRBJ2-5; TRBD2 is a possible D gene (7 bases). V was clipped by 4 bases and J by 4 bases, with 13 bases between them. The CDR3 contains 14 residues. The germline CDR1 and CDR2 sequences are MGHDK and SYGVNS. For the CDR3, the DNA is TGTGCCAGCAGTGCGATCGGGGGGCCAGAGACCCAGTACTTC. This translates into CASSAIGGPETQYF.

V and J are TRBV11-2 and TRBJ1-2; a possible D gene is TRBD1 (5 bases). This CDR3 has 15 amino acids. With 5 bases removed from V and 4 bases from J, the gap between germline ends came to 17 bases. The V gene's germline CDR1 is SGHAT and CDR2 FQNNGV. The CDR3 loop reads CASSESWGATYGYTF. The CDR3 DNA sequence: TGTGCCAGCAGCGAATCCTGGGGCGCCACCTATGGCTACACCTTC.

Concerning this clone itself: Germline and junction disagree at one end, which may indicate a read error. The chain combines TRBV7-7 with TRBJ2-3, with 8 bases matching TRBD1. The CDR3 consists of 13 residues. Germline V CDR1 and CDR2: SSHAT, FNYEAQ (reference sequence). The CDR3 region is CASSLDRGDTQYF. CDR3 sequence (DNA): TGTGCTAGCAGCTTAGACAGGGGCGATACGCAGTATTTT.

This clone was detected only once. The chain combines TRBV28 with TRBJ1-1, with D unresolved. This CDR3 has 12 residues. From germline, CDR1 is MDHEN and CDR2 SYDVKM. V was clipped by 3 bases and J by 2 bases, with 4 bases between them. CDR3 sequence: CASSFTNTEAFF. The DNA for the CDR3 is TGTGCCAGCAGTTTCACTAACACTGAAGCTTTCTTT. Together with reference TRBV28 and TRBJ1-1, the CDR3 gives the full variable domain: DVKVTQSSRYLVKRTGEKVFLECVQDMDHENMFWYRQDPGLGLRLIYFSYDVKMKEKGDIPEGYSVSREKKERFSLILESASTNQTSMYLCASSFTNTEAFFGQGTRLTVV.

V usage is TRBV30 and J usage is TRBJ1-4; D is undetermined. Per the germline V gene, CDR1 is GTSNPN and CDR2 is SVGIG (reference sequence). V lost 2 bases to trimming and J lost 5 bases, with 9 bases between them. CDR3 length equals 13 residues. CDR3 in DNA: TGTGCCTGGAGTATACTCTCCAATGAAAAACTGTTTTTT. Its translation: CAWSILSNEKLFF.

The V call is TRBV30, the J call TRBJ2-3, with D possibly being TRBD2 (5 bases). The CDR3 runs 13 residues. Per the germline V gene, CDR1 is GTSNPN and CDR2 is SVGIG (reference sequence). V gave up 4 bases and J gave up 2 bases, with 10 bases separating them. This CDR3 reads CAWNGGYTDTQYF. In DNA, the CDR3 is TGTGCCTGGAACGGCGGGTACACAGATACGCAGTATTTT.

This rearrangement joins TRBV18 to TRBJ2-5; D is undetermined. V lost 1 base, J lost 5 bases, and 8 bases lay in between. CDR3 length: 13 amino acids. Germline values: CDR1 KGHSH, CDR2 LQKENI. The CDR3 nucleotides are TGTGCCAGCTCACCACTAACAGTTGAGACCCAGTACTTC. Translating it yields CASSPLTVETQYF.

V and J are TRBV7-2 and TRBJ2-7, with D unresolved. CDR1 SGHTA and CDR2 FQGNSA come from the germline V gene. CDR3 length: 15 amino acids. V was cut by 2 bases and J by 5 bases, with 16 bases left in between. CDR3 in amino acids: CASSLYYRAGDEQYF. The CDR3 region has the DNA TGTGCCAGCAGCTTATACTACCGTGCCGGCGACGAGCAGTACTTC. Supplemented by reference TRBV7-2 and TRBJ2-7, the full variable domain reads GAGVSQSPSNKVTEKGKDVELRCDPISGHTALYWYRQSLGQGLEFLIYFQGNSAPDKSGLPSDRFSAERTGGSVSTLTIQRTQQEDSAVYLCASSLYYRAGDEQYFGPGTRLTVT.

V and J are TRBV2 and TRBJ2-3; D ambiguous. This CDR3 contains 14 residues. Trimming cost V 8 bases and J 0 bases, with 12 bases left between them. Germline CDR1 is SNHLY and CDR2 is FYNNEI. The CDR3 sequence is CASLETRSTDTQYF. The CDR3 nucleotides are TGTGCCAGCCTTGAGACAAGAAGCACAGATACGCAGTATTTT.

Here the CDR3 DNA reads TGCGCCAGCAGCATAATAACAGGGAAACACGAGCAGTACTTC. Its protein product is CASSIITGKHEQYF. The J gene is TRBJ2-7, the V gene TRBV5-1; D might be TRBD1 (6 bases). The V end was cut by 4 bases, the J end by 5 bases, with 16 bases between. Germline assignment: CDR1 SGHRS and CDR2 YFSETQ. CDR3 length equals 14 residues.

This clone appeared once. The CDR3 DNA follows: TGTGCCTGGAGTCCTAGGGGGTACGAGCAGTACTTC. Its protein product is CAWSPRGYEQYF. The V gene is TRBV30, the J gene TRBJ2-7; possible D gene TRBD1, 6 bases. This CDR3 region has 12 residues. V was pared by 2 bases and J by 4 bases, with 9 bases between. The germline CDR1 and CDR2 sequences are GTSNPN and SVGIG (reference sequence).

The chain carries TRBV18 and TRBJ1-5, with unresolved D. CDR1 and CDR2 from the germline V gene are KGHSH and LQKENI. The CDR3 loop spans 15 amino acids. V lost 3 bases to trimming and J lost 2 bases, with 11 bases between them. The CDR3 protein is CASSPPGMGNQPQHF. The CDR3, as DNA: TGTGCCAGCTCACCCCCGGGTATGGGCAATCAGCCCCAGCATTTT.

The chain employs TRBV11-2 and TRBJ2-3, with 14 bases aligning to TRBD2. V was clipped by 3 bases and J by 4 bases; unmatched bases: 3. CDR3 length: 16 residues. Germline V CDR1 and CDR2: SGHAT, FQNNGV. The CDR3 DNA follows: TGTGCCAGCAGCTTGGGGACTAGCGGGAGATCAGATACGCAGTATTTT. Its protein is CASSLGTSGRSDTQYF.

The V gene is TRBV7-6, the J gene TRBJ2-7; 7 bases align to TRBD1. The V gene's germline CDR1 is SGHVS and CDR2 FNYEAQ. V shed 5 bases and J 3 bases; nucleotides not matched to a gene: 4. The CDR3 is 13 residues long. CDR3 residues: CASSRDRDYEQYF. CDR3 nucleotides: TGTGCCAGCAGCCGCGACAGGGACTACGAGCAGTACTTC.

The chain joins TRBV27 to TRBJ1-5; unclear D gene. The CDR3 is 14 amino acids. V gave up 7 bases and J gave up 2 bases, with 12 bases separating them. Germline V CDR1 and CDR2: MNHEY, SMNVEV (reference sequence). The DNA of the CDR3 is TGTGCCAGCACCGCCTCGCGAGGCAATCAGCCCCAGCATTTT. It specifies CASTASRGNQPQHF.

This clone was observed a single time. The rearrangement joins TRBV5-1 to TRBJ2-3, with D perhaps TRBD2 (5 bases). Germline V lookup: CDR1 SGHRS, CDR2 YFSETQ. Trimming stripped 4 bases from V and 4 bases from J, with 19 bases between. CDR3 length: 16 amino acids. DNA of the CDR3: TGCGCCAGCAGCGACTCCAACCCCCTGAGGGCAGATACGCAGTATTTT. Translated, it gives CASSDSNPLRADTQYF.

This clone was found once. The J gene is TRBJ1-1, the V gene TRBV30; the match to TRBD1 covers 7 bases. CDR1 is GTSNPN and CDR2 is SVGIG in the germline V gene (reference sequence). The length of the CDR3 is 11 residues. V was clipped by 5 bases and J by 11 bases; unmatched bases: 8. In DNA, the CDR3 is TGTGCCTGGCAGGACAGGTGGATCGCTTTCTTT. Translation: CAWQDRWIAFF.

The chain links TRBV9 to TRBJ2-3; perhaps TRBD2 as D (6 bases). Germline CDR1 SGDLS, CDR2 YYNGEE. CDR3 length equals 15 residues. V lost 4 bases, J lost 3 bases, and 15 bases lay in between. In DNA, the CDR3 is TGTGCCAGCAGCCCAAGGGCGGGGACGACAGATACGCAGTATTTT. It specifies CASSPRAGTTDTQYF.